This T cell receptor beta chain was observed in a study of cytomegalovirus exposure and HLA in healthy donors. Findings and caveats of the study: Reportedly, diagnosis of cytomegalovirus status by the classifier showed high specificity and sensitivity.

About this clone: What it recognizes is unknown.

PCR amplification relied on 60 Vbeta primers (plus 13 Jbeta primers). Profiled with immunoSEQ multiplex PCR; TCRdb holds only in-frame clones, not every one. The repertoire has about 180,000 clones, 70% to 85% of them found once; the top ten carry approximately 0.73%. The source of this sequence is a middle-aged woman in good health and CMV-seronegative. The sample comprised PBMCs.

The chain's CDR3 is CASSLGAKNTGELFF. As DNA, the CDR3 is TGCGCCAGCAGCTTGGGGGCCAAGAACACCGGGGAGCTGTTTTTT. The chain has TRBV5-1 and TRBJ2-2; no clear D gene. The CDR3 has 15 amino acids. With 0 bases removed from V and 1 base from J, the gap between germline ends came to 7 bases. Per germline, CDR1 SGHRS and CDR2 YFSETQ.